Presented here are 5 T cell receptor beta chains from one specimen sequenced in a study of blood T cell repertoires in COVID-19. Clones were sequenced by immunoSEQ multiplex PCR, and TCRdb holds only the in-frame ones, with some missing. The data hold 200,000 to 250,000 clones, with about 85% observed a single time. Sequencing input: peripheral blood. These receptors were collected from a woman aged 50 to 65 with COVID-19, enrolled during active disease.

This sequence joins TRBV15 and TRBJ1-4; tentatively, D is TRBD1 (5 bases). V dropped 0 bases and J dropped 12 bases, with 14 bases sitting between them. The CDR3 covers 14 residues. Germline V lookup: CDR1 LNHNV, CDR2 YYDKDF (reference sequence). CDR3 DNA sequence: TGTGCCACCAGCAGAGATCGGAGCCTAGGGGAACTGTTTTTT. Protein: CATSRDRSLGELFF. The full variable domain, completed using reference TRBV15 and TRBJ1-4, is DAMVIQNPRYQVTQFGKPVTLSCSQTLNHNVMYWYQQKSSQAPKLLFHYYDKDFNNEADTPDNFQSRRPNTSFCFLDIRSPGLGDTAMYLCATSRDRSLGELFFGSGTQLSVL.

V is TRBV12-3 or TRBV12-4 and J is TRBJ2-7; D is undetermined. This CDR3 spans 13 amino acids. Trimming cost V 3 bases and J 0 bases, with 6 bases left between them. The DNA for the CDR3 is TGTGCCAGCAGTTTCCCCAACTCCTACGAGCAGTACTTC. Protein product: CASSFPNSYEQYF.

A single count supports this clone. The rearrangement joins TRBV5-1 to TRBJ1-1; tentative D call: TRBD1 (5 bases). Germline V CDR1 and CDR2: SGHRS, YFSETQ. This CDR3 is built from 16 residues. V was clipped by 0 bases and J by 4 bases, with 16 bases between them. CDR3 nucleotides: TGCGCCAGCAGCTTGGAGGCAGGGCTCCTGCCCACTGAAGCTTTCTTT. Its translation: CASSLEAGLLPTEAFF.

The rearrangement joins TRBV19 to TRBJ2-5; D not certain. Looked up from germline, CDR1 is LNHDA and CDR2 is SQIVND (reference sequence). V was trimmed by 8 bases and J by 2 bases, leaving 6 bases between them. CDR3 length: 11 amino acids. The CDR3 is CASGLQETQYF. CDR3 nucleotide sequence: TGTGCCAGTGGCTTACAAGAGACCCAGTACTTC.

The chain employs TRBV28 and TRBJ1-3, with D possibly being TRBD1 (6 bases). The germline CDR1 and CDR2 sequences are MDHEN and SYDVKM. The CDR3 spans 14 residues. V was shortened by 5 bases and J by 2 bases, with 10 bases between the two germline ends. CDR3 protein: CASSPRTAGNTIYF. In DNA form, the CDR3 reads TGTGCCAGCAGTCCAAGGACAGCTGGAAACACCATATATTTT.